The clone carrying this T cell receptor (beta chain) was seen ten or more times. These data come from a study of Graves' ophthalmopathy and Graves' hyperthyroidism. CDR1 is SGHAT, CDR2 FQNNGV, per germline. The CDR3 extends over 16 amino acids. The V end lost 6 bases, the J end lost 0 bases, and 15 bases lay between the germline ends. Patients with other autoimmune diseases, uncontrolled infections, pregnancy or lactation were excluded. Amplification of the TCR beta CDR3 regions used RNA transcripts (as template). A first-round RT-PCR used HTBI primers, followed by a second-round multiplex PCR. TCRdb recomputed calls from the multiplex PCR reads with MiXCR, one row per CDR3 protein. In the table there are 300,000 or so distinct CDR3 sequences, about a sixth of which are singletons.

This receptor was taken from an adult man with Graves' ophthalmopathy. The sequenced sample consisted of peripheral blood. The chain has TRBV11-2 and TRBJ1-3; no reliable D call. CDR3 in amino acids: CASSPRRPGSGNTIYF. The CDR3 DNA sequence: TGTGCCAGCAGTCCACGTCGACCCGGCTCTGGAAACACCATATATTTT. Supplemented by reference TRBV11-2 and TRBJ1-3, the full variable domain reads EAGVAQSPRYKIIEKRQSVAFWCNPISGHATLYWYQQILGQGPKLLIQFQNNGVVDDSQLPKDRFSAERLKGVDSTLKIQPAKLEDSAVYLCASSPRRPGSGNTIYFGEGSWLTVV.